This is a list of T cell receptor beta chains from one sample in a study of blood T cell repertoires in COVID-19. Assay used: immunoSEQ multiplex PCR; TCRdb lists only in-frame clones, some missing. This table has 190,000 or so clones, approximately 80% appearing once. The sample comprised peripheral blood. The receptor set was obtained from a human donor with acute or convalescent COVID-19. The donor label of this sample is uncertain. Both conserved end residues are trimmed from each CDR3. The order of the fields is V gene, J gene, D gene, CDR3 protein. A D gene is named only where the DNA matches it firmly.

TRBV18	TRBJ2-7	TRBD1	ASSPQDRGPYEQY
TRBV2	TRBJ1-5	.	ASSKMQGLIDQPQH
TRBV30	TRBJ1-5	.	AWREGPGDFSNQPQH
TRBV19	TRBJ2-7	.	ASSIIRLRQY
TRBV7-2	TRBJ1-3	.	ASSLSISGNTIY
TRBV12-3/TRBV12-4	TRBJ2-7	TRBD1	ASRRDSNEQY
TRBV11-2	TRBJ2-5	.	ASSLAGHSDTQY
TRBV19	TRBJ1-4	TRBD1	ASSMMDRYPSTNEKLF
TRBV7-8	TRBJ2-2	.	ASSLEARRLF
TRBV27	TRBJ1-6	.	ASSLSRNSPLH
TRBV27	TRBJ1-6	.	ASSLGQGGSSPLH
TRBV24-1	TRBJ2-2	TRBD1	ATSDATGTNTGELF
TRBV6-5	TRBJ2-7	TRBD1	ASSRQGFGEQY
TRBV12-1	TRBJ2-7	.	ASSFLLAGRPSYEQY
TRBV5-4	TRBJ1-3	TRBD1	ASSPGQVKGNTIY
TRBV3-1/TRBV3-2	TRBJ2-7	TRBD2	ASSQGSPGGSYTYEQY
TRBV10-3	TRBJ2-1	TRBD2	AISENSGSYNEQF